This T cell receptor beta chain was documented in a study of shared clonotypes between healthy human individuals. Trimming removed 4 bases from V and 4 bases from J; junction bases left unmatched: 15. The CDR3 loop spans 17 amino acids. Germline V gene data show CDR1 as SGHRS and CDR2 as YFSETQ. This table comes from immunoSEQ multiplex PCR, and its TCRdb copy is limited to in-frame clones, with some not included. The sample records approximately 2.3 million clones, more than 85% being singletons. The sequenced sample was naive CD4+ T cells from PBMCs. Subset denoted: CD45RA+ positively selected. The chain links TRBV5-1 to TRBJ2-5, with 8 bases identical to TRBD2. The receptor was derived from a man between 18 and 35 years old in good health. Some clones in this sample may be carry-over from other donors' samples. CDR3 coding DNA: TGCGCCAGCAGCGGGGCTGCCACGGCGGGAGGTGCAGAGACCCAGTACTTC. It is translated as CASSGAATAGGAETQYF.